The 5 T cell receptor beta chains below come from one sample, sequenced in a study of blood T cell repertoires in COVID-19. The protocol was immunoSEQ multiplex PCR, while the TCRdb copy is restricted to in-frame clones and leaves out a portion. The sample records about 280,000 clones, roughly 89% being singletons. Sequenced: peripheral blood. The receptors were sampled from a woman aged 25 to 39 with COVID-19, enrolled during active disease.

The gene calls are TRBV18 and TRBJ2-5; tentatively, D is TRBD2 (6 bases). CDR1 and CDR2 from the germline V gene are KGHSH and LQKENI. V lost 6 bases and J 2 bases, leaving 10 bases between the germline ends. The CDR3 length is 13 residues. CDR3 residues: CASSLGLQETQYF. The CDR3 DNA reads as TGTGCCAGCTCCCTGGGACTTCAAGAGACCCAGTACTTC.

The chain uses TRBV10-3 and TRBJ2-5; possibly TRBD1 for D (6 bases). Looked up from germline, CDR1 is ENHRY and CDR2 is SYGVKD. The CDR3 is 12 amino acids. V was shortened by 2 bases and J by 7 bases, with 8 bases between the two germline ends. CDR3 DNA: TGTGCCATCAGTGAGGAGGGGGTGACCCAGTACTTC. It codes for CAISEEGVTQYF.

This rearrangement joins TRBV4-1 to TRBJ1-5; D is perhaps TRBD1 (6 bases). V was pared by 1 base and J by 0 bases, with 13 bases between. This CDR3 contains 17 residues. Germline CDR1 and CDR2: MGHRA and YSYEKL. The CDR3 spells CASSQGGRGDSNQPQHF. In DNA form, the CDR3 reads TGCGCCAGCAGCCAAGGGGGGCGAGGGGATAGCAATCAGCCCCAGCATTTT.

This clone was counted ten times or more. The rearrangement links TRBV6-5 to TRBJ1-6; tentatively, D is TRBD1 (5 bases). Looked up from germline, CDR1 is MNHEY and CDR2 is SVGAGI. Trimming pared 8 bases from V and 8 bases from J, leaving 16 bases between. This CDR3 region has 14 residues. CDR3 region: CASRLPQGYSPLHF. The CDR3 DNA is TGTGCCAGCCGACTCCCGCAGGGATATTCACCCCTCCACTTT.

This clone was counted between two and nine times. The chain combines TRBV3-1 (or the pseudogene TRBV3-2) with TRBJ2-1; 9 bases line up with TRBD2. The CDR3 sequence is 17 residues long. CDR1 is LGHDT, CDR2 YNNKEL, per germline (reference sequence). The V segment lost 5 bases and the J segment 8 bases; nucleotides outside the gene matches: 16. CDR3 nucleotides: TGTGCCAGCAGCAGCGCCCTCTTTGCGGGGGGGCCCCATGAGCAGTTCTTC. It yields the protein CASSSALFAGGPHEQFF.